Included here is one T cell receptor (beta chain) sequence, with context. The source of the sample is a study of blood T cell repertoires in COVID-19. The wider study: Sources were T cells, B-cell-depleted T cells, or PBMCs; the material itself was cDNA or gDNA.

CDR1 is SGHTA and CDR2 is FQGTGA in the germline V gene. V dropped 5 bases and J dropped 3 bases, with 13 bases sitting between them. This CDR3 contains 14 residues. Libraries were prepared by immunoSEQ multiplex PCR; TCRdb keeps only in-frame clonotypes and omits some of them. The repertoire holds a few hundred thousand clones, 75% to 90% seen once, with under 9.5% in the top ten. The TCR originated in a man aged 35 to 55 who had recovered from COVID-19. Sequencing used PBMCs or T cells enriched from blood (not recorded which). The chain is built from TRBV7-3 and TRBJ1-1; D gene uncertain. The CDR3 region is CASSPAGIDTEAFF. Here the CDR3 DNA reads TGTGCCAGCAGCCCCGCGGGTATTGACACTGAAGCTTTCTTT.